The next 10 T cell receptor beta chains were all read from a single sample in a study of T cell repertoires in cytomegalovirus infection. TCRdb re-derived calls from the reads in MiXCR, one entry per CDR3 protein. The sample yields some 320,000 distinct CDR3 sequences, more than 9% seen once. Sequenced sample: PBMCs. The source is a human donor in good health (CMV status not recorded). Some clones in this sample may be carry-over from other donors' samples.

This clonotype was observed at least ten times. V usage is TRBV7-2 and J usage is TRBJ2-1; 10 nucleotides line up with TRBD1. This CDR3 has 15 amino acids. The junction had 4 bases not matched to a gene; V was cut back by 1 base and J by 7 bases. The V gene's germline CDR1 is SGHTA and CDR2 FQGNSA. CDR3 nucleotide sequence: TGTGCCAGCAGCTTAGGATGGGGACAGGGGAATGAGCAGTTCTTC. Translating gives CASSLGWGQGNEQFF.

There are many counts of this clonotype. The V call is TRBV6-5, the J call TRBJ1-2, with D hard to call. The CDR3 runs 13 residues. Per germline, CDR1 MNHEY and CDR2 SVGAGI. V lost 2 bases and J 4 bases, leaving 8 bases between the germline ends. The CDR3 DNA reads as TGTGCCAGCAGTTACAAGGGTCCCTATGGCTACACCTTC. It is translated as CASSYKGPYGYTF.

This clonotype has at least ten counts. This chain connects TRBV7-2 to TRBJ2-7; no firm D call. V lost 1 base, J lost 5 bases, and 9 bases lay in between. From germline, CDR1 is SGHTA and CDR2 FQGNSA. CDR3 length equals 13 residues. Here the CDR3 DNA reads TGTGCCAGCAGCTTAGTTGGGAATCACGAGCAGTACTTC. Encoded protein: CASSLVGNHEQYF.

This CDR3 reads CASATGGVADTQYF. In DNA form, the CDR3 reads TGTGCCAGCGCGACAGGGGGGGTGGCAGATACGCAGTATTTT. The genes are TRBV7-2 and TRBJ2-3, with TRBD1 matching over 9 bases. V lost 8 bases and J lost 4; bases outside the gene matches: 7. The CDR3 loop spans 14 amino acids. Per germline, CDR1 SGHTA and CDR2 FQGNSA.

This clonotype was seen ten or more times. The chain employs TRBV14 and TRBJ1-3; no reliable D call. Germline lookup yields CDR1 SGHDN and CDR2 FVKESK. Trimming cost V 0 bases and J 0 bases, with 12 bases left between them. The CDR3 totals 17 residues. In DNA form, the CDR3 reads TGTGCCAGCAGCCAAGATCCCAGAGAAGTCTCTGGAAACACCATATATTTT. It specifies CASSQDPREVSGNTIYF.

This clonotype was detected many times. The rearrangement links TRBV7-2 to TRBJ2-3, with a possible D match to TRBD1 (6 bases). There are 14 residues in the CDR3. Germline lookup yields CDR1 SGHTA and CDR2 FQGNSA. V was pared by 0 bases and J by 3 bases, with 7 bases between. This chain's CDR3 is CASSLAGQTDTQYF. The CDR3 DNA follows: TGTGCCAGCAGCTTAGCGGGACAAACAGATACGCAGTATTTT.

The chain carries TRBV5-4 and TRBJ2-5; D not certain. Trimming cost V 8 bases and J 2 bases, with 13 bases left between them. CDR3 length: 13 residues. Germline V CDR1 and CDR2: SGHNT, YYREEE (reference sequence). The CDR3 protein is CASARWGQETQYF. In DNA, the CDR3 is TGTGCCAGTGCCAGATGGGGTCAAGAGACCCAGTACTTC.

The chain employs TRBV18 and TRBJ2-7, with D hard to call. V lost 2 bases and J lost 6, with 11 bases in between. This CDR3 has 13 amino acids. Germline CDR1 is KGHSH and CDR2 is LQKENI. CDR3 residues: CASSPGRDSEQYF. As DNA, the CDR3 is TGTGCCAGCTCACCAGGTAGGGATTCCGAGCAGTACTTC. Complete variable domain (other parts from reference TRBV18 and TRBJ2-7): NAGVMQNPRHLVRRRGQEARLRCSPMKGHSHVYWYRQLPEEGLKFMVYLQKENIIDESGMPKERFSAEFPKEGPSILRIQQVVRGDSAAYFCASSPGRDSEQYFGPGTRLTVT.

Written as DNA, the CDR3 is TGTGCCAGCAGCCTATCCCCAGCGGGAGGATCGGGCGAGCAGTACTTC. Protein: CASSLSPAGGSGEQYF. The J gene is TRBJ2-7, the V gene TRBV27; TRBD2 aligns across 9 bases. This CDR3 is built from 16 residues. From germline, CDR1 is MNHEY and CDR2 SMNVEV (reference sequence). After removal of 6 bases from V and 6 bases from J, the junction contained 15 bases not matched to a gene.

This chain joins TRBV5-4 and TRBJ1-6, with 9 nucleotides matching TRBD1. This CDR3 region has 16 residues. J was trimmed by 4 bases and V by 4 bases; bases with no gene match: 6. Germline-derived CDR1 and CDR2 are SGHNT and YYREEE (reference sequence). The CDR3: CASSQPTGGYNSPLHF. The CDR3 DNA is TGTGCCAGCAGCCAGCCGACAGGGGGTTATAATTCACCCCTCCACTTT.